This TCR beta chain was sequenced for a study of spatial heterogeneity in lung cancer. Overall study context: The average count in raw reads for each unique TCR and UMI combination exceeded eight appearances.

Between the trimmed V and J ends, which lost 4 bases and 3 bases, there was a span of 8 bases. Germline CDR1 PRHDT, CDR2 FYEKMQ (reference sequence). The CDR3 totals 13 residues. Findings and caveats of the study: At resection, ubiquitous expanded tumor TCRs appeared in blood more than at follow-up.

TCRdb re-called the 5' RACE reads with MiXCR, one entry per CDR3 protein. The data hold roughly 11,000 distinct CDR3 sequences, with about 3.5% observed a single time. A note on this clonotype: Its target is unknown. Being off target in a library aimed at alpha chains, this beta chain has a size of little meaning.

Time point: sample taken at primary tumor resection. Researchers sequenced whole RNA taken from tumor, nontumor lung or frozen PBMC without sorting. Untreated early-stage non-small cell lung cancer patients, approximately 79 in total, were the donors. This specimen was PBMCs, taken at surgery. This sequence was found in a female donor with early-stage non-small cell lung cancer. The chain recombines TRBV13 with TRBJ2-3; D is unclear. CDR3 sequence: CASSSLNTDTQYF. CDR3 coding DNA: TGTGCCAGCAGCTCCCTCAATACAGATACGCAGTATTTT.